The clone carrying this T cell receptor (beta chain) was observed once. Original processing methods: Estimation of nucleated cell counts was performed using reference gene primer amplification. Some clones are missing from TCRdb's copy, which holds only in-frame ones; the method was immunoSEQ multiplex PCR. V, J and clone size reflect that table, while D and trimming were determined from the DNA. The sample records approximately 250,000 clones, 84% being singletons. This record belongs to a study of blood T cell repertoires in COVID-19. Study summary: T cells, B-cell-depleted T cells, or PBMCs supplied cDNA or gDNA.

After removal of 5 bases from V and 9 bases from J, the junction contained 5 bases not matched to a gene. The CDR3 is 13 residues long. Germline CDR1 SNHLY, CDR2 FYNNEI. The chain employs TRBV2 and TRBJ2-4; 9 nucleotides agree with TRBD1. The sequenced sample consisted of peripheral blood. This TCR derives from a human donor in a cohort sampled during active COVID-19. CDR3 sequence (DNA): TGTGCCAGCAGTACAGGGGGCTCGGGCATTCAGTACTTC. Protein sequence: CASSTGGSGIQYF.